This TCR beta chain was recovered during a study of blood T cell repertoires in COVID-19. About the study: There were acute and convalescent COVID-19 samples, and they came from the United States, Italy and Spain. PBMCs, B-cell-depleted T cells, or T cells provided the cDNA or gDNA that made up the material.

Per the original methods: Reference gene primer amplification yielded estimated nucleated cell counts. Profiled with immunoSEQ multiplex PCR; TCRdb holds only in-frame clones, not every one. V and J calls and clone size are as listed in that table; D and trimming were resolved from the DNA. The table lists approximately 190,000 clones, around 90% of them singletons. Germline V gene sequence: CDR1 SGHNT, CDR2 YYREEE (reference sequence). V shed 4 bases and J 4 bases; nucleotides not matched to a gene: 5. The CDR3 length is 15 residues. Sequencing was performed on peripheral blood. The sequence derives from a man aged 40-49 years with active or convalescent COVID-19. The V gene is TRBV5-4, the J gene TRBJ2-7, with 13 bases fitting TRBD2. The chain's CDR3 is CASSTGLAGTYEQYF. As DNA, the CDR3 is TGTGCCAGCAGCACGGGACTAGCGGGAACTTACGAGCAGTACTTC.